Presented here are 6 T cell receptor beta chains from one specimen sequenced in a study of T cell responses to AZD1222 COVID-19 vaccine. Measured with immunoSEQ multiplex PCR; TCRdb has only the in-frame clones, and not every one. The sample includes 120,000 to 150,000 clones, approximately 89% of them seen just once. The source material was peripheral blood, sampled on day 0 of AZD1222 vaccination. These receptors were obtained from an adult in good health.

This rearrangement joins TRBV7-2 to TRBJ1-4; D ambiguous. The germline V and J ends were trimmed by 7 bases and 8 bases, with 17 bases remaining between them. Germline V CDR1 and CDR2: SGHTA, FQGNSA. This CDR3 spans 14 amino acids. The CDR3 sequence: CASTQSRAEEKLFF. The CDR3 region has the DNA TGTGCCAGCACCCAATCTAGGGCGGAAGAAAAACTGTTTTTT.

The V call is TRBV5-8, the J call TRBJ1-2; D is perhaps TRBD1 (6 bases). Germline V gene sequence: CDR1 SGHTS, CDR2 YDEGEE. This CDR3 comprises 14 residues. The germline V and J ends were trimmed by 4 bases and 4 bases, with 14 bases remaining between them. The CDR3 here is CASSPGGALYGYTF. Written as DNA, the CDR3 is TGTGCCAGCAGCCCCGGGGGGGCCCTCTATGGCTACACCTTC.

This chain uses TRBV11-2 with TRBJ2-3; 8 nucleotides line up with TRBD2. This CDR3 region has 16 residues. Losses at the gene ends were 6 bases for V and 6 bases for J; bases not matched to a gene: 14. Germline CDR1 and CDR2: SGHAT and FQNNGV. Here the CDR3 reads CASRTGGSGVVDTQYF. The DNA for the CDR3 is TGTGCCAGCAGGACGGGGGGTAGCGGGGTAGTTGATACGCAGTATTTT. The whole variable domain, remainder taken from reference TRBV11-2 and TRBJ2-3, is EAGVAQSPRYKIIEKRQSVAFWCNPISGHATLYWYQQILGQGPKLLIQFQNNGVVDDSQLPKDRFSAERLKGVDSTLKIQPAKLEDSAVYLCASRTGGSGVVDTQYFGPGTRLTVL.

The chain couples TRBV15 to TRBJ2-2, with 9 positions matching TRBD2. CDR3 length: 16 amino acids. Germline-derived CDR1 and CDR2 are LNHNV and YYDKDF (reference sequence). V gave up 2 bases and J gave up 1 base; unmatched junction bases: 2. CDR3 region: CATSRIAGENTGELFF. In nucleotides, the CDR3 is TGTGCCACCAGCAGAATAGCGGGGGAGAACACCGGGGAGCTGTTTTTT. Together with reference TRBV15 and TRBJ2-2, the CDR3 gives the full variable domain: DAMVIQNPRYQVTQFGKPVTLSCSQTLNHNVMYWYQQKSSQAPKLLFHYYDKDFNNEADTPDNFQSRRPNTSFCFLDIRSPGLGDTAMYLCATSRIAGENTGELFFGEGSRLTVL.

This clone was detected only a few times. For the CDR3, the DNA is TGCGCCAGCAGCCCCTTCGGGGGGCTCCCTAATTCACCCCTCCACTTT. Its translation is CASSPFGGLPNSPLHF. V and J are TRBV4-1 and TRBJ1-6; a weak D match, TRBD1 (6 bases). Germline CDR1 is MGHRA and CDR2 is YSYEKL. CDR3 length equals 16 residues. Trimming cost V 4 bases and J 6 bases, with 16 bases left between them.

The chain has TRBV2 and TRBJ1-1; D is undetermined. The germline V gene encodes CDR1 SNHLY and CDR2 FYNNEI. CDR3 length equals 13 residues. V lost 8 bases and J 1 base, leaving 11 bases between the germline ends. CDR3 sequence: CASYRERNTEAFF. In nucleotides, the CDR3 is TGTGCCAGCTATCGAGAACGGAACACTGAAGCTTTCTTT.